Given below is one TCR beta chain in context. Its antigen is not known. This specimen comes from a study of shared clonotypes between healthy human individuals. Data came from immunoSEQ multiplex PCR; TCRdb stores just in-frame clones and leaves some out. The sample holds approximately 2,000,000 clones, 85% to 95% seen once. This CDR3 region has 19 residues. CDR1 and CDR2 (germline): SGHAT, FQNNGV. V lost 1 base, J lost 3 bases, and 18 bases stayed unmatched. General study findings and limits: A handful of donors had about 5.1% of their naive CD4 clonotypes in common. Relative to clonotypes present in all four donors, those not shared had lower generation probabilities. Sample collection involved blood only; tissue repertoires are likely different. Across subsets, estimated richness was generally greater for naive than for memory populations.

The sequence was obtained from a man aged 18-30 years in good health. Some clones in this sample may be carry-over from other donors' samples. Specimen: naive CD4+ T cells from PBMCs. As for subset: CD45RA+ positively selected. The genes are TRBV11-2 and TRBJ2-7, with TRBD2 matching 7 bases. Here the CDR3 reads CASSLADPRVAGKIYEQYF. Written as DNA, the CDR3 is TGTGCCAGCAGCTTAGCGGATCCCCGTGTAGCGGGCAAGATCTACGAGCAGTACTTC.